This entry lists 6 T cell receptor beta chains sequenced from one sample in a study of blood T cell repertoires in COVID-19. Assay used: immunoSEQ multiplex PCR; TCRdb lists only in-frame clones, some missing. Of around 170,000 clones listed, less than 90% were seen once; the top ten hold 13% to 15%. Input material: peripheral blood. The source is a man aged 18 to 35 with active or convalescent COVID-19.

In this sample, this clone turned up a few times. V usage is TRBV5-4 and J usage is TRBJ2-5; weak D call: TRBD1 (5 bases). The ends were cut back, 10 bases at V and 4 bases at J, with 14 bases in the middle. This CDR3 is built from 12 residues. Germline V CDR1 and CDR2: SGHNT, YYREEE (reference sequence). The CDR3 nucleotides read TGTGCCGCTGCCCCCCAGGGAGAGACCCAGTACTTC. The encoded protein is CAAAPQGETQYF.

This clone was detected only a few times. This rearrangement joins TRBV28 to TRBJ1-5, with D possibly TRBD1 on 5 matching bases. Germline lookup yields CDR1 MDHEN and CDR2 SYDVKM. Trimming stripped 5 bases from V and 1 base from J, with 18 bases between. CDR3 length: 17 residues. The CDR3 DNA sequence: TGTGCCAGCAGTATCCCCGGGGCCGCGGGGAGCAATCAGCCCCAGCATTTT. This translates into CASSIPGAAGSNQPQHF.

The gene calls are TRBV5-5 and TRBJ1-5; D remains ambiguous. Trimming shortened V by 4 bases and J by 3 bases, and 11 bases separated the two germline ends. The CDR3 spans 14 residues. Germline CDR1 SGHKS, CDR2 YYEKEE (reference sequence). The CDR3 nucleotides are TGTGCCAGCAGCAGCGGGGAATTCAATCAGCCCCAGCATTTT. Translated, it gives CASSSGEFNQPQHF.

This chain joins TRBV28 and TRBJ2-1; 11 bases are a match to TRBD1. The CDR3 extends over 15 amino acids. In germline, CDR1 is MDHEN, CDR2 SYDVKM. J gave up 9 bases and V 2 bases, and 6 bases lay outside the gene matches. The CDR3 region has the DNA TGTGCCAGCAGTTTAAGGACAGGGGGCTATCCTGAGCAGTTCTTC. It yields the protein CASSLRTGGYPEQFF.

The rearrangement joins TRBV29-1 to TRBJ1-3, with D possibly matching TRBD1 (5 bases). V gave up 4 bases and J gave up 7 bases, with 11 bases separating them. There are 12 residues in the CDR3. Per germline, CDR1 SQVTM and CDR2 ANQGSEA. The CDR3 sequence is CSVVEGANTIYF. For the CDR3, the DNA is TGCAGCGTTGTGGAAGGGGCTAACACCATATATTTT.

V gene TRBV9 combines with J gene TRBJ2-3; D is uncertain. Trimming took off 4 bases at V and 0 bases at J, with 3 bases between the two ends. The CDR3 is 12 amino acids. Looked up from germline, CDR1 is SGDLS and CDR2 is YYNGEE. CDR3 nucleotide sequence: TGTGCCAGCAGCCTTAGCACAGATACGCAGTATTTT. Translated: CASSLSTDTQYF.